This TCR beta chain was identified in a study of tumor and adjacent non-tumor tissue in lung cancer. Study background: There were some 12 adenocarcinoma, 2 squamous cell carcinoma and 1 small cell lung cancer cases.

TCRbeta libraries were built with three rounds of nested PCR, modified from ARM-PCR. TCRdb used MiXCR to reprocess the multiplex PCR reads, holding one entry per CDR3 protein. The data show some 51,000 distinct CDR3 sequences, around 59% seen once. This clonotype was seen once. The CDR3 does not close with the conserved phenylalanine or tryptophan, likely indicating a read error. The DNA is left out, because the CDR3 cannot be placed on it with certainty; the CDR3 is given as TCRdb lists it. From germline, CDR1 is MNHEY and CDR2 SVGEGT. The CDR3 adds up to 15 amino acids, both ends counted. RNA was extracted from bulk tissue without any cell sorting. This non-tumor lung sample came from over 3 cm beyond the tumor edge.

The sequence came from a woman in her 70s with non-small cell lung cancer. The V gene is TRBV6-2 or TRBV6-3, the J gene TRBJ2-5. Sequencing input: distant non-tumor lung tissue. CDR3 amino acids: CASRQTTRPQRAQYI.